The 25 T cell receptor beta chains presented below share a single source sample, sequenced in a study of T cell responses to AZD1222 COVID-19 vaccine. Produced via immunoSEQ multiplex PCR; TCRdb's table is partial and in-frame only. The data hold tens of thousands of clones, with approximately 91% observed a single time. The sample in question was peripheral blood, obtained on day 0 of AZD1222 vaccination. The receptors originated from an adult in good health.

This rearrangement joins TRBV10-3 to TRBJ2-7; 11 bases line up with TRBD2. The CDR3 contains 15 residues. Germline V CDR1 and CDR2: ENHRY, SYGVKD. The ends lost 3 bases at V and 5 bases at J; junction bases unmatched: 6. The CDR3, as DNA: TGTGCCATCAGTGACCTAGCGGGAGGCCGGGACGAGCAGTACTTC. Translated: CAISDLAGGRDEQYF.

V is TRBV5-1 and J is TRBJ2-3; D unclear. The germline V gene has CDR1 SGHRS and CDR2 YFSETQ. The length of the CDR3 is 15 residues. V shed 3 bases and J shed 2 bases, with 13 bases lying between them. CDR3 in amino acids: CASSSSVAPTDTQYF. The CDR3 region has the DNA TGCGCCAGCAGCTCCTCAGTCGCCCCCACAGATACGCAGTATTTT.

In this sample, this clone turned up once. The chain couples TRBV25-1 to TRBJ1-2; TRBD1 matches 7 bases. CDR1 MGHDK and CDR2 SYGVNS come from the germline V gene. The CDR3 runs 15 residues. The ends lost 1 base at V and 4 bases at J; junction bases unmatched: 6. The CDR3 nucleotides read TGTGCCAGCAGTGAATTTGGGACAGTGGGCTATGGCTACACCTTC. It yields the protein CASSEFGTVGYGYTF.

The chain employs TRBV6-5 and TRBJ1-2; a weak D match, TRBD1 (5 bases). V was clipped by 4 bases and J by 8 bases, with 14 bases between them. Germline V CDR1 and CDR2: MNHEY, SVGAGI. This CDR3 region has 13 residues. Here the CDR3 reads CASSWGSGVGYTF. Here the CDR3 DNA reads TGTGCCAGCAGTTGGGGGTCGGGGGTAGGCTACACCTTC.

The chain uses TRBV29-1 and TRBJ2-7; D ambiguous. This CDR3 spans 12 amino acids. Looked up from germline, CDR1 is SQVTM and CDR2 is ANQGSEA. Deletions cut 6 bases from V and 0 bases from J, with 9 bases between. CDR3 amino acids: CSVYITSYEQYF. CDR3 nucleotides: TGCAGCGTATACATTACCTCCTACGAGCAGTACTTC.

This chain joins TRBV19 and TRBJ2-5; the D is unclear. Germline CDR1 LNHDA, CDR2 SQIVND (reference sequence). There are 12 residues in the CDR3. The V end was cut by 5 bases, the J end by 5 bases, with 9 bases between. Here the CDR3 reads CASSENTETQYF. CDR3 nucleotide sequence: TGTGCCAGTAGTGAAAATACCGAGACCCAGTACTTC.

V and J are TRBV3-1 (or the pseudogene TRBV3-2) and TRBJ2-3, with TRBD1 matching over 10 bases. This CDR3 has 17 amino acids. V gave up 2 bases and J gave up 7 bases; unmatched junction bases: 12. The germline V gene has CDR1 LGHDT and CDR2 YNNKEL (reference sequence). The CDR3: CASSQRMTGQGRHTQYF. CDR3 nucleotides: TGTGCCAGCAGCCAACGGATGACGGGACAGGGGAGGCATACGCAGTATTTT.

This chain links TRBV19 with TRBJ1-2; TRBD1 aligns across 8 bases. V lost 3 bases and J lost 4; bases outside the gene matches: 1. The germline V gene has CDR1 LNHDA and CDR2 SQIVND (reference sequence). CDR3 length: 13 residues. CDR3 residues: CASSITGGYGYTF. The DNA for the CDR3 is TGTGCCAGTAGTATCACAGGGGGCTATGGCTACACCTTC.

V gene TRBV20-1 combines with J gene TRBJ2-7, with no clear D. In germline, CDR1 is DFQATT, CDR2 SNEGSKA (reference sequence). This CDR3 spans 11 amino acids. Trimming cost V 0 bases and J 3 bases, with 3 bases left between them. The CDR3 loop reads CSARDLYEQYF. Here the CDR3 DNA reads TGCAGTGCTAGAGATCTCTACGAGCAGTACTTC.

The chain is built from TRBV6-5 and TRBJ2-7; no reliable D call. This CDR3 has 15 amino acids. Germline V gene lookup returns CDR1 MNHEY and CDR2 SVGAGI. Trimming stripped 0 bases from V and 4 bases from J, with 13 bases between. The CDR3 DNA follows: TGTGCCAGCAGTTACTCGGTTGCAGAACAATACGAGCAGTACTTC. Translated, it gives CASSYSVAEQYEQYF.

The chain combines TRBV28 with TRBJ1-5; 7 bases map to TRBD1. The CDR3 runs to 14 residues. With 6 bases clipped from V and 3 bases from J, the junction kept 5 bases outside the gene matches. In germline, CDR1 is MDHEN, CDR2 SYDVKM. DNA for the CDR3: TGTGCCAGCAGGACAGGGTCCCTCAATCAGCCCCAGCATTTT. This encodes CASRTGSLNQPQHF.

V is TRBV3-1 (or the pseudogene TRBV3-2) and J is TRBJ2-5; D perhaps matches TRBD1 (5 bases). V gave up 0 bases and J gave up 6 bases, with 11 bases separating them. From germline, CDR1 is LGHDT and CDR2 YNNKEL (reference sequence). The CDR3 length is 14 residues. The DNA of the CDR3 is TGTGCCAGCAGCCAAGAGTCAGGGCTTCAGACCCAGTACTTC. Translating it yields CASSQESGLQTQYF.

The V and J genes are TRBV5-4 and TRBJ1-1; D not certain. Germline V gene data show CDR1 as SGHNT and CDR2 as YYREEE (reference sequence). This CDR3 contains 13 residues. Trimming left V 3 bases short and J 1 base short, with 7 bases between. CDR3: CASSSRWNTEAFF. The CDR3 DNA reads TGTGCCAGCAGCTCACGGTGGAACACTGAAGCTTTCTTT.

The chain couples TRBV11-3 to TRBJ2-2, with TRBD1 matching over 9 bases. This CDR3 region has 15 residues. J lost 3 bases, V lost 4 bases, and 3 bases had no gene match. Looked up from germline, CDR1 is SGHNT and CDR2 is YENEEA. CDR3 bases: TGTGCCAGCAGCTCCGGGACAGGGTACACCGGGGAGCTGTTTTTT. The encoded protein is CASSSGTGYTGELFF.

This clone was picked up one time. This sequence joins TRBV29-1 and TRBJ2-1; 8 positions agree with TRBD1. Germline V lookup: CDR1 SQVTM, CDR2 ANQGSEA. V lost 6 bases, J lost 6 bases, and 22 bases stayed unmatched. This CDR3 spans 18 amino acids. The CDR3 DNA follows: TGCAGCGTAGCCGGACAGAAAGAGGGCAGGGGGCCTGGCAATGAGCAGTTCTTC. Residues: CSVAGQKEGRGPGNEQFF.

This chain links TRBV19 with TRBJ1-2; 8 positions match TRBD1. The CDR3 runs to 16 residues. Germline CDR1 and CDR2: LNHDA and SQIVND (reference sequence). Trimming took 5 bases from V and 2 from J; bases not matched to a gene: 10. The CDR3 reads CASSARTGYMNYGYTF. CDR3 in DNA: TGTGCCAGTAGTGCGCGGACAGGGTATATGAACTATGGCTACACCTTC.

CDR3 loop: CASSLWTGNNQPQHF. CDR3 coding DNA: TGTGCCAGCAGTTTGTGGACAGGGAACAATCAGCCCCAGCATTTT. V is TRBV28 and J is TRBJ1-5; 8 bases match TRBD1. The length of the CDR3 is 15 residues. The germline CDR1 and CDR2 sequences are MDHEN and SYDVKM. The V gene end was trimmed by 3 bases and the J gene end by 3 bases; junction bases not matched to a gene: 4.

This chain links TRBV3-1 (or the pseudogene TRBV3-2) with TRBJ2-5; TRBD2 aligns across 9 bases. This CDR3 region has 15 residues. Germline CDR1 is LGHDT and CDR2 is YNNKEL (reference sequence). The J segment lost 5 bases and the V segment lost 1 base, leaving 5 bases of the junction unmatched. The CDR3 DNA sequence: TGTGCCAGCAGCCAAGGAGCGGGAGGTCTGGAGACCCAGTACTTC. It codes for CASSQGAGGLETQYF.

The chain carries TRBV28 and TRBJ1-2; the D gene is possibly TRBD1 (6 bases). Germline V lookup: CDR1 MDHEN, CDR2 SYDVKM. The CDR3 spans 16 residues. Trimming shortened V by 4 bases and J by 1 base, and 16 bases separated the two germline ends. The CDR3 here is CASSSPGAIDNYGYTF. CDR3 nucleotide sequence: TGTGCCAGCAGTTCGCCAGGGGCTATTGATAACTATGGCTACACCTTC.

The rearrangement uses TRBV3-1 (or the pseudogene TRBV3-2) and TRBJ2-2, with 7 bases matching TRBD2. This CDR3 comprises 15 residues. Germline assignment: CDR1 LGHDT and CDR2 YNNKEL (reference sequence). Trimming took 0 bases from V and 6 from J; bases not matched to a gene: 4. CDR3 residues: CASSQDLGGSGELFF. The CDR3 DNA reads TGTGCCAGCAGCCAAGATCTGGGAGGGTCCGGGGAGCTGTTTTTT.

The chain carries TRBV6-2 or TRBV6-3 and TRBJ2-5; 10 nucleotides agree with TRBD2. CDR3 length equals 17 residues. Germline V lookup: CDR1 MNHEY, CDR2 SVGEGT. The junction had 11 bases not matched to a gene; V was cut back by 3 bases and J by 4 bases. CDR3 nucleotide sequence: TGTGCCAGCAGTTATCCGCTAGCGGGAGTCAGGCGAGAGACCCAGTACTTC. It specifies CASSYPLAGVRRETQYF.

CDR3 residues: CASSPTGQGAGELFF. In nucleotides, the CDR3 is TGTGCCAGCAGCCCTACAGGACAGGGGGCCGGGGAGCTGTTTTTT. V usage is TRBV27 and J usage is TRBJ2-2, with 10 nucleotides matching TRBD1. V gave up 6 bases and J gave up 6 bases; unmatched junction bases: 7. The CDR3 loop spans 15 amino acids. Germline V lookup: CDR1 MNHEY, CDR2 SMNVEV (reference sequence).

The chain links TRBV10-3 to TRBJ1-1; D not certain. The CDR3 extends over 12 amino acids. The ends were cut back, 8 bases at V and 10 bases at J, with 17 bases in the middle. CDR1 and CDR2 (germline): ENHRY, SYGVKD. The CDR3 DNA follows: TGTGCCATCGGTAGTTCAGGACGGCGAGCTTTCTTT. As protein: CAIGSSGRRAFF.

This chain uses TRBV12-3 or TRBV12-4 with TRBJ1-4, with TRBD1 as a possible D gene (5 bases). V was trimmed by 7 bases and J by 7 bases, leaving 13 bases between them. The CDR3 loop spans 13 amino acids. This CDR3 is CASTRGGGEKLFF. The CDR3 coding sequence is TGTGCCAGCACCCGCGGGGGGGGTGAAAAACTGTTTTTT.

The table lists this clone with a count of one. The chain carries TRBV12-3 or TRBV12-4 and TRBJ1-2; a possible D gene is TRBD1 (6 bases). V dropped 4 bases and J dropped 10 bases, with 13 bases sitting between them. CDR3 length equals 12 residues. In nucleotides, the CDR3 is TGTGCCAGCAGTTCCGGACAGACCACCTACACCTTC. Translating gives CASSSGQTTYTF.